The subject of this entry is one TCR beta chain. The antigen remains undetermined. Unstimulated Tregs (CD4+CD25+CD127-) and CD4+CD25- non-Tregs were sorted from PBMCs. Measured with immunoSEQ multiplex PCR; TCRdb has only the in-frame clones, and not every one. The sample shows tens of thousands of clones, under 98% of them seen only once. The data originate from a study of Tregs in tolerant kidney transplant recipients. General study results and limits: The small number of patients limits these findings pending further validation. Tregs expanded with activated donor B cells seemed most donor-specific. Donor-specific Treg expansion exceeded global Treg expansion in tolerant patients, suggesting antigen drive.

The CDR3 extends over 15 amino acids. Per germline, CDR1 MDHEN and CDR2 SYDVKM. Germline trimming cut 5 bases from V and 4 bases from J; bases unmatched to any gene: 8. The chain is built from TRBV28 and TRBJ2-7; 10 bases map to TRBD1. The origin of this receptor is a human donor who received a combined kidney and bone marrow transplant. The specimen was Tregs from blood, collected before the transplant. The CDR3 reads CASSARQGAVYEQYF. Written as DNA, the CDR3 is TGTGCCAGCAGTGCAAGACAGGGGGCGGTTTACGAGCAGTACTTC.